This record concerns one T cell receptor (beta chain) sequence. This clonotype was counted ten times or more. Its recognized antigen is unknown. Within one base of it there is no much larger clone, and no base qualities were kept. The TCR beta CDR3 regions were amplified from RNA transcripts. The TCR CDR3 was subjected to a first round of RT-PCR using the HTBI primer set and the Qiagen OneStep RT-PCR kit. A second multiplex PCR round built the libraries, followed by size selection and purification. The libraries were sequenced on an Illumina HiSeq2000 using paired-end 100 bp reads. As for the original processing: SOAPnuke was used to process the raw data, removing reads that contained adapters or uncalled bases, had a mean Phred below 15, or lacked an exact match to the constant primer or identifier. COPE v1.2.5 was used to merge the high-quality paired reads, and each unique nucleotide sequence was defined as a clonotype. Clonotypes were aligned to IMGT TRBV, TRBD and TRBJ reference segments using MiTCR v1.1. Only V-J combinations with frequency above 0.0001, covering 99% to 99.2% of repertoires, were analysed. A TCS score was defined as the ratio between F50 (clonal expansion) and ExV (chaos), using BLOSUM62-based TCRdist between CDR3 peptides within each V-J. Welch's t-statistics and random forest reduced 514 V-J features to fewer than 15, which were used in a naive Bayes classifier (R e1071). TCRdb redid the processing of the public reads, applying fastp at Q25 and MiXCR, and retained in-frame beta chains. Duplicate CDR3 protein sequences are folded into a single record with the most common DNA and genes. What appears here as the V and J calls and clone size reflects TCRdb's work, not the paper's. A total of fewer than 650,000 distinct CDR3 sequences appear in this sample, 13% to 15% of them only once. Roughly 6.9% of the sample belongs to the ten largest clones.

Moderately to severely active disease, a Clinical Activity Score of at least 3, a NOSPECS grade of at least 4, and a duration under 3 months were present in ophthalmopathy patients. Any patient with an uncontrolled infection, another autoimmune disease, pregnancy or lactation was excluded. Diagnoses relied on clinical symptoms, serum thyroxine and TRAb, thyroid ultrasound and orbital computed tomography. PBMCs were isolated from around 10 ml of fresh peripheral blood by Ficoll-Paque density gradient centrifugation. Total RNA was extracted using Trizol reagent, and RNA quality was assessed on an Agilent 2100 Bioanalyzer. Sequences MNHEY (CDR1) and SMNVEV (CDR2) are obtained from the germline V gene (reference sequence). V loses 5 bases at its end and J loses 2 bases; junction bases beyond the gene matches: 6. Measured from the cysteine to the phenylalanine, the CDR3 is 14 residues long. Only CDR3 DNA remains: 42 bases, in frame from the first base.

This specimen belongs to a study of T cells in Graves' hyperthyroidism and ophthalmopathy (dated by TCRdb to between 2018 and 2021). At the level of the whole study: Peripheral blood was sampled at the time of initial diagnosis, prior to any treatment. A discovery cohort of fewer than 110 patients, roughly 45 with Graves' ophthalmopathy and roughly 59 with stable Graves' hyperthyroidism, was used to find distinguishing TCR V-J signatures. Prospective prediction of ophthalmopathy was tested in an independent validation cohort consisting of 18 to 20 hyperthyroidism patients and around 16 patients who later progressed to ophthalmopathy. For training and testing, the 80 to 100 patients in the discovery cohort were randomly divided in a 7:3 ratio. In about 6 Graves' hyperthyroidism patients, the study also compared T-cell repertoires from thyroid tissue with T-cell repertoires from blood. Once sampling was done, hyperthyroidism patients were given methimazole at a starting dose of 30 mg daily, whereas ophthalmopathy patients were given high-dose intravenous methylprednisolone. The paper reports TCR Vbeta CDR3 sequencing of over 130 peripheral blood samples: under 45 ophthalmopathy, under 80 hyperthyroidism and approximately 17 progressor patients. The investigation overall reported the following: In validation, the model predicted progression to ophthalmopathy with over 65% sensitivity and around 72% specificity, a median of around 6.6 months before onset. In cross-validation, a model built on a 13 V-J signature told ophthalmopathy apart from stable hyperthyroidism with roughly 87% sensitivity and 81% to 82% specificity, and in testing the same model reached 80%/75%. Sample size was not statistically predetermined, and investigators were not blinded to group allocation. Blood samples also contained most of the expanded thyroid clonotypes (frequency above 0.001), which suggests that blood repertoires may reflect thyroid immune responses.

This TCR derives from a woman between 18 and 29 years old with Graves' ophthalmopathy. The sequenced material came from blood. The sequence joins TRBV27 to TRBJ2-7, and TRBD1 aligns with 7 junction nucleotides. Here is the DNA: TGTGCCAGCAGTCGGGACAGTTTTCCCTACGAGCAGTACTTC. This encodes CASSRDSFPYEQYF.